This T cell receptor (beta chain) was documented in a study of vaccination effects on CD4 cells after COVID-19. Following 10 days of culture, CD4+ T cells were isolated. Vaccinated participants had no history of SARS-CoV-2 infection and tested negative for nucleocapsid antibodies. On both days 3 and 7, half of the culture medium was replaced with IL-2 medium. Study-wide findings and caveats: Marked clonal contraction was seen late after vaccination (in both infection- and vaccine-induced clones).

Germline V lookup: CDR1 SQVTM, CDR2 ANQGSEA. The length of the CDR3 is 14 residues. Trimming removed 1 base from V and 9 bases from J, with 18 bases in between. About this clone: The antigen remains unidentified.

Sequencing used immunoSEQ multiplex PCR; TCRdb keeps in-frame clones, though not all of them. Of 30,000 to 40,000 clones in the sample, more than 75% were seen once. Specimen: CD4+ T cells from PBMCs cultured without peptide, collected before COVID-19 vaccination. The chain couples TRBV29-1 to TRBJ1-1, with D possibly matching TRBD1 (6 bases). This clonotype originated in a human donor who received a COVID-19 vaccine. CDR3: CSVEVWGDRRKAFF. The CDR3 DNA is TGCAGCGTTGAAGTATGGGGTGACAGGAGGAAAGCTTTCTTT. Full variable domain (remainder filled in from reference TRBV29-1 and TRBJ1-1): SAVISQKPSRDICQRGTSLTIQCQVDSQVTMMFWYRQQPGQSLTLIATANQGSEATYESGFVIDKFPISRPNLTFSTLTVSNMSPEDSSIYLCSVEVWGDRRKAFFGQGTRLTVV.